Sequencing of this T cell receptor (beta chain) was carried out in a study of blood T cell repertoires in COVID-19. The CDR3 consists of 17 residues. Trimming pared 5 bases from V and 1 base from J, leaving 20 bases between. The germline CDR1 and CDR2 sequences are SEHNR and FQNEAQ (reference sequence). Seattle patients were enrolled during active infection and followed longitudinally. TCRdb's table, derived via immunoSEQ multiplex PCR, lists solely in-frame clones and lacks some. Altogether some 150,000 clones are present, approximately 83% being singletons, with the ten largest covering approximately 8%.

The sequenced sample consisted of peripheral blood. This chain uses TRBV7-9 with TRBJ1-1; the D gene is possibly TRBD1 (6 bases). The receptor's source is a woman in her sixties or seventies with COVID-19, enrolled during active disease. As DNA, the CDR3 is TGTGCCAGCAGCACCACGGCCGCGGACAGCACGAACACTGAAGCTTTCTTT. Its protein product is CASSTTAADSTNTEAFF.